This T cell receptor (beta chain) was obtained from a study of post-analysis software for immune sequencing data. For the study at large: Relapsing-remitting, secondary progressive and progressive-relapsing forms of multiple sclerosis all featured among disease courses. Broader study findings: Controls had significantly higher normalized Chao1 diversity than multiple sclerosis patients. Strong co-clustering by F measure was evident for samples that had been prepared in the same batch.

Unique molecular identifiers tagged the TCR beta cDNA libraries. Yield was 450,000 to 650,000 cDNA molecules from roughly 0.93 to 9.6 million T cells. TCRdb itself ran the PCR reads through MiXCR, one entry per CDR3 protein. Of hundreds of thousands of distinct CDR3 sequences listed, approximately 60% are singletons. This clonotype has just one count. Its antigen is not identified. Sequenced material: blood. This receptor was taken from a girl aged 2-10 years with multiple sclerosis.

The CDR3 reads CASSRFFDKNIQYF. CDR3 DNA sequence: TGTGCCAGCAGCAGGTTTTTTGACAAAAACATTCAGTACTTC. The chain carries TRBV7-9 and TRBJ2-4; D remains unclear. This CDR3 has 14 residues. Germline CDR1 and CDR2: SEHNR and FQNEAQ (reference sequence). Trimming left V 5 bases short and J 3 bases short, with 11 bases between.